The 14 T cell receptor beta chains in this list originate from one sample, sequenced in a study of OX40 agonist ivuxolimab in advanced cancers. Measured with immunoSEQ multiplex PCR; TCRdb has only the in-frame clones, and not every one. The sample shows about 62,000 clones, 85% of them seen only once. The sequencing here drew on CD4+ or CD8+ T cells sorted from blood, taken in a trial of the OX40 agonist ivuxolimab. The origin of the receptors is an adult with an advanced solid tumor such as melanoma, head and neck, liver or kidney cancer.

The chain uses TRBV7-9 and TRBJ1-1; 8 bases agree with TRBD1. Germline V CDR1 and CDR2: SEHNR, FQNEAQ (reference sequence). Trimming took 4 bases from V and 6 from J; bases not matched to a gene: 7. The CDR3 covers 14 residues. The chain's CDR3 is CASSSTGVRAEAFF. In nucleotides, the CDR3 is TGTGCCAGCAGCTCGACAGGGGTCCGCGCTGAAGCTTTCTTT. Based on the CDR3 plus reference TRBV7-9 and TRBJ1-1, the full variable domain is DTGVSQNPRHKITKRGQNVTFRCDPISEHNRLYWYRQTLGQGPEFLTYFQNEAQLEKSRLLSDRFSAERPKGSFSTLEIQRTEQGDSAMYLCASSSTGVRAEAFFGQGTRLTVV.

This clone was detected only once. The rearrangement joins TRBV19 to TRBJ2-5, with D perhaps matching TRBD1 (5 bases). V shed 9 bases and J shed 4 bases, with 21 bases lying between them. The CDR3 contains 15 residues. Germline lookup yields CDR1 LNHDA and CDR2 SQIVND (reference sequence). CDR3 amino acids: CASSPGPLGAETQYF. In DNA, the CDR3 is TGTGCCAGCTCTCCCGGTCCCTTAGGGGCAGAGACCCAGTACTTC.

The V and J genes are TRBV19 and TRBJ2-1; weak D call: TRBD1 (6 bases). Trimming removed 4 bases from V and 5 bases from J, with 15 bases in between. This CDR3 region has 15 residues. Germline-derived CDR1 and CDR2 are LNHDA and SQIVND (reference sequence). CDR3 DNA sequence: TGTGCCAGTAGTACCTTAACAGGGATCCACAATGAGCAGTTCTTC. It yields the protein CASSTLTGIHNEQFF. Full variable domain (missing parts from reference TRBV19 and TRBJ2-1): DGGITQSPKYLFRKEGQNVTLSCEQNLNHDAMYWYRQDPGQGLRLIYYSQIVNDFQKGDIAEGYSVSREKKESFPLTVTSAQKNPTAFYLCASSTLTGIHNEQFFGPGTRLTVL.

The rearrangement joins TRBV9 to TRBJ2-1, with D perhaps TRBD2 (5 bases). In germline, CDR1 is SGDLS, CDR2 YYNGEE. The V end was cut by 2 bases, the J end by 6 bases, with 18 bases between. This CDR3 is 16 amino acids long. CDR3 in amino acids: CASSVASSGTVNEQFF. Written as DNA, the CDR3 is TGTGCCAGCAGCGTCGCGTCGAGCGGCACGGTCAATGAGCAGTTCTTC.

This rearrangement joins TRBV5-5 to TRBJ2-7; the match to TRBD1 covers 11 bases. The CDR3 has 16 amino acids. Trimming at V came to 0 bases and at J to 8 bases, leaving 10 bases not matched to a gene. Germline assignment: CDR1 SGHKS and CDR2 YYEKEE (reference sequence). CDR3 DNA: TGTGCCAGCAGCTTGGCGCCGGGACAGGGGGGTAACAAGCAGTACTTC. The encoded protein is CASSLAPGQGGNKQYF.

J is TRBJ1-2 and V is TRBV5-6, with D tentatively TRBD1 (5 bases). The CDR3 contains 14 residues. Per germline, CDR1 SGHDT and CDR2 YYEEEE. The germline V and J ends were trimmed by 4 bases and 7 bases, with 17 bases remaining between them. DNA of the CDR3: TGTGCCAGCAGCCTGGTGGGACCTTCGGGTGGCTACACCTTC. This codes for CASSLVGPSGGYTF.

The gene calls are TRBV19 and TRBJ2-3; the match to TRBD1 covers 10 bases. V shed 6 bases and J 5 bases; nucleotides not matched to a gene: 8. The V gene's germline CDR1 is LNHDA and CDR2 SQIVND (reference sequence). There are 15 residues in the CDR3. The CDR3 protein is CASSDRDRGLDTQYF. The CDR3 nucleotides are TGTGCCAGTAGCGACCGGGACAGGGGATTAGATACGCAGTATTTT.

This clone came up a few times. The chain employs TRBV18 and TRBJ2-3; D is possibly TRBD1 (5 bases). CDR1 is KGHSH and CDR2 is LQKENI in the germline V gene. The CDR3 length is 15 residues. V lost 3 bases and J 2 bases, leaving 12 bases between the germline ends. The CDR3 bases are TGTGCCAGCTCACCCCAGGGAACTACCACAGATACGCAGTATTTT. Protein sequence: CASSPQGTTTDTQYF.

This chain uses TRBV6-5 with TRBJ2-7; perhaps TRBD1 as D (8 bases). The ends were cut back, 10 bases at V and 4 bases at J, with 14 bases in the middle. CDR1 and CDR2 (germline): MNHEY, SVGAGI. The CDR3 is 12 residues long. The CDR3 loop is CATNRGGYEQYF. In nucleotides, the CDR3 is TGTGCCACCAACAGGGGGGGGTACGAGCAGTACTTC.

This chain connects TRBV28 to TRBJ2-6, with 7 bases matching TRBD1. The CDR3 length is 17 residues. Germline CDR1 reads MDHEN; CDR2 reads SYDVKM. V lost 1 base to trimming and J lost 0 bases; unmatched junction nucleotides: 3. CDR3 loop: CASSLLTGPSGANVLTF. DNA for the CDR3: TGTGCCAGCAGTTTATTGACAGGGCCCTCTGGGGCCAACGTCCTGACTTTC.

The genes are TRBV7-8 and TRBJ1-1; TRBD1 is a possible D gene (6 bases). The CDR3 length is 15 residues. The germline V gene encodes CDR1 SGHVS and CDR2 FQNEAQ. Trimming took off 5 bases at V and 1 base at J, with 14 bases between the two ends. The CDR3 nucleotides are TGTGCCAGCAGCCCGATATGGGGGGCGAACACTGAAGCTTTCTTT. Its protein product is CASSPIWGANTEAFF.

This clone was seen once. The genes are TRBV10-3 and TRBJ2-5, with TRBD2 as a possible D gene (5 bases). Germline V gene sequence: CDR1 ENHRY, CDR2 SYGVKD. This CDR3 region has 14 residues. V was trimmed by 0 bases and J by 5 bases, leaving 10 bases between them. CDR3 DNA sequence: TGTGCCATCAGTGAGTCGACGGGAAGTGAGACCCAGTACTTC. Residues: CAISESTGSETQYF.

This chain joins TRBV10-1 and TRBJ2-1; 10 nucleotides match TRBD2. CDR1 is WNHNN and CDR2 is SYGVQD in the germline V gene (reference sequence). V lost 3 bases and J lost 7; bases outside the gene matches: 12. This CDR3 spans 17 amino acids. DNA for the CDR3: TGCGCCAGCAGTGACCTAGGACTAGCGGCCCAAGGGAATGAGCAGTTCTTC. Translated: CASSDLGLAAQGNEQFF.

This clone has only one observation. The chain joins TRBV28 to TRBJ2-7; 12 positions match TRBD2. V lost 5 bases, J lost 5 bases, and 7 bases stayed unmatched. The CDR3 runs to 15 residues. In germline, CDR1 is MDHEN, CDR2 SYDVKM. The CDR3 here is CASSTTSGSGNEQYF. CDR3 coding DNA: TGTGCCAGCAGTACGACTAGCGGGAGTGGGAACGAGCAGTACTTC.